A selection of T cell receptor beta chains follows, all from one sample in a study of OX40 agonist ivuxolimab in advanced cancers. The repertoire was sequenced with immunoSEQ multiplex PCR; TCRdb's copy has only in-frame clones and lacks some. The profile covers some 100,000 clones, with around 94% appearing a single time and over 2% taken by the ten largest. The starting material was CD4+ or CD8+ T cells sorted from blood, obtained in a trial of the OX40 agonist ivuxolimab. These receptors all stem from an adult with an advanced solid tumor such as melanoma, head and neck, liver or kidney cancer. The CDR3 runs from the conserved cysteine through the conserved F or W. D genes are given only for firm matches. Clone size is not always given. Where it is, it says once, few, many or a class for expanded clones.

.,TRBV10-1,.,TRBJ2-7,CASSEGRPPYEQYF,TGCGCCAGCAGTGAGGGGCGGCCTCCCTACGAGCAGTACTTC
.,TRBV11-3,.,TRBJ2-7,CASSFPGASEQYF,TGTGCCAGCAGCTTTCCGGGGGCCAGCGAGCAGTACTTC
.,TRBV27,.,TRBJ1-5,CASSLGARQPQHF,TGTGCCAGCAGTTTGGGGGCTCGGCAGCCCCAGCATTTT
TRBD1,TRBV7-7,once,TRBJ2-5,CASSRDRGRGETQYF,TGTGCTAGCAGCCGCGATAGGGGGCGCGGGGAGACCCAGTACTTC
.,TRBV27,.,TRBJ1-1,CASTSGSTTEAFF,TGTGCCAGCACCTCAGGGAGTACAACTGAAGCTTTCTTT
TRBD1,TRBV5-4,.,TRBJ2-7,CASSLGTGAAYEQYF,TGTGCCAGCAGCTTGGGGACAGGGGCGGCCTACGAGCAGTACTTC
TRBD2,TRBV29-1,.,TRBJ2-1,CSVWTSGEWNEQFF,TGCAGCGTCTGGACTAGCGGGGAGTGGAATGAGCAGTTCTTC
TRBD2,TRBV6-5,.,TRBJ2-5,CASSLLAGTQETQYF,TGTGCCAGCAGCCTACTAGCGGGCACTCAAGAGACCCAGTACTTC
TRBD2,TRBV4-2,.,TRBJ2-1,CASSPALAGFNEQFF,TGTGCCAGCAGCCCTGCTCTAGCGGGGTTCAATGAGCAGTTCTTC
TRBD1,TRBV4-1,few,TRBJ1-2,CASSQVPGTDYGYTF,TGCGCCAGCAGCCAAGTGCCCGGGACAGACTATGGCTACACCTTC
TRBD1,TRBV27,.,TRBJ1-1,CASSIIITGDTEAFF,TGTGCCAGCAGTATAATAATAACAGGGGACACTGAAGCTTTCTTT
TRBD1,TRBV7-2,.,TRBJ2-2,CASRHKTGVNTGELFF,TGTGCCAGCAGACACAAGACAGGGGTTAACACCGGGGAGCTGTTTTTT
.,TRBV14,.,TRBJ2-1,CASSPSSPRKKNEQFF,TGTGCCAGCAGCCCCTCTAGCCCACGGAAGAAAAATGAGCAGTTCTTC
.,TRBV19,.,TRBJ1-1,CASSIGGGTEAFF,TGTGCCAGTAGTATCGGCGGGGGGACTGAAGCTTTCTTT
.,TRBV4-3,.,TRBJ1-4,CASSQESGNREKLFF,TGCGCCAGCAGCCAAGAGTCAGGGAACAGGGAAAAACTGTTTTTT